These 15 T cell receptor beta chains originate from one sample sequenced in a study of CD8+ T cells in alopecia areata. cDNA serving as the sequencing template came from extracted, reverse transcribed RNA. Using immunoSEQ multiplex PCR, the repertoire was profiled, and TCRdb retains in-frame clones only, with some absent. In the table there are roughly 170,000 clones, 59% of which are singletons. Specimen: CD4+ T cells sorted from blood, collected at week 0. These receptors all stem from a human donor with alopecia areata.

This chain links TRBV2 with TRBJ2-1; 7 bases align to TRBD2. This CDR3 spans 15 amino acids. CDR1 SNHLY and CDR2 FYNNEI come from the germline V gene. The ends lost 6 bases at V and 2 bases at J; junction bases unmatched: 7. The CDR3 region is CASSLLGGTYNEQFF. Written as DNA, the CDR3 is TGTGCCAGCAGCCTCCTCGGGGGGACCTACAATGAGCAGTTCTTC.

This chain links TRBV7-6 with TRBJ2-7, with 9 nucleotides matching TRBD1. CDR1 and CDR2 from the germline V gene are SGHVS and FNYEAQ. V lost 9 bases and J lost 6; bases outside the gene matches: 9. This CDR3 is 13 amino acids long. The CDR3 DNA follows: TGTGCCAGTGCCGGGACAGGGATCGGCGAGCAGTACTTC. Translated, it gives CASAGTGIGEQYF. Supplemented by reference TRBV7-6 and TRBJ2-7, the full variable domain reads GAGVSQSPRYKVTKRGQDVALRCDPISGHVSLYWYRQALGQGPEFLTYFNYEAQQDKSGLPNDRFSAERPEGSISTLTIQRTEQRDSAMYRCASAGTGIGEQYFGPGTRLTVT.

This sequence joins TRBV29-1 and TRBJ2-4, with 9 bases identical to TRBD2. Germline V gene data show CDR1 as SQVTM and CDR2 as ANQGSEA. V was clipped by 4 bases and J by 8 bases; unmatched bases: 3. The CDR3 has 12 amino acids. This CDR3 reads CSVAASGDIQYF. CDR3 DNA: TGCAGCGTTGCGGCTAGCGGGGACATTCAGTACTTC.

This sequence joins TRBV19 and TRBJ1-5, with D perhaps matching TRBD1 (5 bases). The CDR3 spans 14 residues. V lost 5 bases and J lost 2, with 10 bases in between. Looked up from germline, CDR1 is LNHDA and CDR2 is SQIVND (reference sequence). In DNA, the CDR3 is TGTGCCAGTAGTGCGGGACTAGGCAATCAGCCCCAGCATTTT. Translating it yields CASSAGLGNQPQHF.

The gene calls are TRBV7-9 and TRBJ2-7, with TRBD1 identical over 8 bases. The CDR3 sequence is 15 residues long. Germline lookup yields CDR1 SEHNR and CDR2 FQNEAQ (reference sequence). V lost 0 bases, J lost 4 bases, and 5 bases stayed unmatched. CDR3 residues: CASSLARQGPYEQYF. In DNA form, the CDR3 reads TGTGCCAGCAGCTTAGCCCGACAGGGGCCGTACGAGCAGTACTTC.

This chain joins TRBV29-1 and TRBJ1-1; a weak D match, TRBD1 (5 bases). Trimming cost V 5 bases and J 3 bases, with 13 bases left between them. This CDR3 spans 13 amino acids. The V gene's germline CDR1 is SQVTM and CDR2 ANQGSEA. CDR3 bases: TGCAGCGTTTATCGGGGCCGGGACACTGAAGCTTTCTTT. Amino acid sequence: CSVYRGRDTEAFF.

J is TRBJ1-1 and V is TRBV29-1; D ambiguous. V lost 4 bases to trimming and J lost 2 bases, with 11 bases between them. CDR1 is SQVTM, CDR2 ANQGSEA, per germline. The CDR3 spans 13 residues. CDR3: CSVAGQQNTEAFF. For the CDR3, the DNA is TGCAGCGTTGCGGGCCAGCAAAACACTGAAGCTTTCTTT.

J is TRBJ1-5 and V is TRBV29-1, with TRBD1 as a possible D gene (5 bases). Trimming took 4 bases from V and 4 from J, leaving 14 bases between them. CDR1 is SQVTM, CDR2 ANQGSEA, per germline. The CDR3 sequence is 14 residues long. CDR3 in DNA: TGCAGCGTTGGAGGAGACAGTAAAAATCAGCCCCAGCATTTT. This encodes CSVGGDSKNQPQHF.

The V call is TRBV29-1, the J call TRBJ1-4; D is unclear. The V gene's germline CDR1 is SQVTM and CDR2 ANQGSEA. This CDR3 has 14 residues. Between the trimmed V and J ends, which lost 0 bases and 0 bases, there was a span of 5 bases. The CDR3 spells CSVEERTTNEKLFF. DNA for the CDR3: TGCAGCGTTGAAGAAAGGACAACTAATGAAAAACTGTTTTTT.

This clone was observed a few times. In DNA, the CDR3 is TGCAGCGTTGAGGGGGGACCCCTGGACGAGCAGTACTTC. This translates into CSVEGGPLDEQYF. This chain connects TRBV29-1 to TRBJ2-7, with D perhaps matching TRBD2 (6 bases). Germline-derived CDR1 and CDR2 are SQVTM and ANQGSEA. V was pared by 3 bases and J by 5 bases, with 14 bases between. The CDR3 runs 13 residues.

The chain recombines TRBV15 with TRBJ1-5; 7 bases agree with TRBD1. The CDR3 is 15 residues long. Per the germline V gene, CDR1 is LNHNV and CDR2 is YYDKDF (reference sequence). V dropped 7 bases and J dropped 5; count of bases not matched to a gene: 11. DNA for the CDR3: TGTGCCACCAAACTTAGACAGGGAGGACATCAGCCCCAGCATTTT. Amino acid sequence: CATKLRQGGHQPQHF.

This rearrangement joins TRBV28 to TRBJ1-5; TRBD1 is a possible D gene (5 bases). This CDR3 is built from 16 residues. CDR1 is MDHEN and CDR2 is SYDVKM in the germline V gene. With 4 bases removed from V and 8 bases from J, the gap between germline ends came to 21 bases. The CDR3 here is CASSSPGRGGAKPQHF. CDR3 nucleotide sequence: TGTGCCAGCAGTTCCCCTGGGAGGGGTGGAGCAAAGCCCCAGCATTTT.

This clone was detected ten times or more. This rearrangement joins TRBV6-5 to TRBJ2-2; a weak D match, TRBD1 (5 bases). CDR3 length: 13 amino acids. CDR1 and CDR2 (germline): MNHEY, SVGAGI. Between the trimmed V and J ends, which lost 5 bases and 7 bases, there was a span of 11 bases. In nucleotides, the CDR3 is TGTGCCAGCAGTGGAGACAGATACGGGGAGCTGTTTTTT. The encoded protein is CASSGDRYGELFF.

The chain uses TRBV2 and TRBJ1-2, with a tentative D call TRBD1 (6 bases). V lost 3 bases and J lost 0, with 8 bases in between. Per the germline V gene, CDR1 is SNHLY and CDR2 is FYNNEI. This CDR3 is 14 amino acids long. CDR3 nucleotide sequence: TGTGCCAGCAGTGACAGGGGACCTAACTATGGCTACACCTTC. Translated, it gives CASSDRGPNYGYTF.

This clone was seen more than once but under ten times. The chain uses TRBV28 and TRBJ2-5; 7 bases map to TRBD1. Trimming cost V 5 bases and J 7 bases; bases outside gene matches: 7. CDR3 length equals 13 residues. Per the germline V gene, CDR1 is MDHEN and CDR2 is SYDVKM. This CDR3 reads CASSQGVVGTQYF. The CDR3 DNA reads TGTGCCAGCAGTCAGGGGGTGGTTGGGACCCAGTACTTC.